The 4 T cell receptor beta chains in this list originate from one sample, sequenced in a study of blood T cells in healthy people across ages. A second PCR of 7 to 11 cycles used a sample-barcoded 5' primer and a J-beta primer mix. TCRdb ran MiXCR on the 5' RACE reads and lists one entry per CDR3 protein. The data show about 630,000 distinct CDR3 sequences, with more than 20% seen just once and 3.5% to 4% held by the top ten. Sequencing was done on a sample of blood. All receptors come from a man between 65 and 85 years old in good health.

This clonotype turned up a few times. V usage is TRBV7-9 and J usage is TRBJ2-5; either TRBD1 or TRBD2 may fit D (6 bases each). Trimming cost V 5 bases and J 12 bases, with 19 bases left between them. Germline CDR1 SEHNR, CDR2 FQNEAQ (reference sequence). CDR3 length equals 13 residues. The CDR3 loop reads CASSLGPGAYEYF. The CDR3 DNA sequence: TGTGCCAGCAGCCTAGGGCCGGGGGCTTATGAGTACTTC.

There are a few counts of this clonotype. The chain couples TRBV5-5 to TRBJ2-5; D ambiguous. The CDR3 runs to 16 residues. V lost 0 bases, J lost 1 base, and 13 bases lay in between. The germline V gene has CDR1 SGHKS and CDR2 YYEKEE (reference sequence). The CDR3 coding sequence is TGTGCCAGCAGCTTGGGATCGAAAGGTTTCCAAGAGACCCAGTACTTC. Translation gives CASSLGSKGFQETQYF. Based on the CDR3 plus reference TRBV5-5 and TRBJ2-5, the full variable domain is DAGVTQSPTHLIKTRGQQVTLRCSPISGHKSVSWYQQVLGQGPQFIFQYYEKEERGRGNFPDRFSARQFPNYSSELNVNALLLGDSALYLCASSLGSKGFQETQYFGPGTRLLVL.

CDR3 nucleotide sequence: TGCAGTGCTAGTCGGGATTCCGGGGAGCTGTTTTTT. Translating gives CSASRDSGELFF. This chain links TRBV20-1 with TRBJ2-2; TRBD2 might be the D (5 bases). V lost 3 bases and J 6 bases, leaving 8 bases between the germline ends. Germline V gene data show CDR1 as DFQATT and CDR2 as SNEGSKA (reference sequence). The CDR3 consists of 12 residues.

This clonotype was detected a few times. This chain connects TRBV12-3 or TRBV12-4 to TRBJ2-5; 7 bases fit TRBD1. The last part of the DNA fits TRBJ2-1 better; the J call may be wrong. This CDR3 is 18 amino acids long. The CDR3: CASSVSGEGYRGSDEQFF. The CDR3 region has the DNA TGTGCCAGCAGTGTCTCCGGCGAGGGATACAGGGGATCTGATGAGCAGTTCTTC.